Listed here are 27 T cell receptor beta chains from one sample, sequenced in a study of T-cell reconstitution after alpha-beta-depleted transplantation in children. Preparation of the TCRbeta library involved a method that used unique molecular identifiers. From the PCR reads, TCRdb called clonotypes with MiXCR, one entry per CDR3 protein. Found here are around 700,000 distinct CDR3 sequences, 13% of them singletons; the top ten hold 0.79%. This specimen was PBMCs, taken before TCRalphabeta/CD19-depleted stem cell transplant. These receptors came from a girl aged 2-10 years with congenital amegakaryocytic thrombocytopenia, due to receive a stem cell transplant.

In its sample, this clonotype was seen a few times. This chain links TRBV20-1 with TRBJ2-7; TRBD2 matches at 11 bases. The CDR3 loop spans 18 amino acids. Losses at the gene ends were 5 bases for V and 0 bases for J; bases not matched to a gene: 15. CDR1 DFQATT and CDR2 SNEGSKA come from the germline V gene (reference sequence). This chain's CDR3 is CSADSPETSGRVSYEQYF. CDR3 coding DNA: TGCAGTGCTGATTCTCCTGAAACTAGCGGGAGAGTCTCCTACGAGCAGTACTTC.

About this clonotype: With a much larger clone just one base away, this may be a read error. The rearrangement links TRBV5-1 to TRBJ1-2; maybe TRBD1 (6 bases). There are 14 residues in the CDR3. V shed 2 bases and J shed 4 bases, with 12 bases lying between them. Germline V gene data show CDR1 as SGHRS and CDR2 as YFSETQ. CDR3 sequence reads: CASSFVPGAYGYTF. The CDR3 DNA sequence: TGCGCCAGCAGCTTTGTTCCAGGGGCCTATGGCTACACCTTC.

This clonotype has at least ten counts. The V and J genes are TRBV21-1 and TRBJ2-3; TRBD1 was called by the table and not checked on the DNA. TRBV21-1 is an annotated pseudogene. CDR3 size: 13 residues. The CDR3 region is CASRPRRIDTQYF. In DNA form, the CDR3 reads TGTGCCAGCAGACCCCGGAGGATAGATACGCAGTATTTT.

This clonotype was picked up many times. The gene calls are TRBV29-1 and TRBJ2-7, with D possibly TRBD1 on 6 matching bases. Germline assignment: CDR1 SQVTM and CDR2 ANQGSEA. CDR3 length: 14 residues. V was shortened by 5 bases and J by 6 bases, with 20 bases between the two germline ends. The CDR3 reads CSVCPTGLSGEQYF. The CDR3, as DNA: TGCAGCGTTTGCCCTACAGGGTTATCAGGCGAGCAGTACTTC.

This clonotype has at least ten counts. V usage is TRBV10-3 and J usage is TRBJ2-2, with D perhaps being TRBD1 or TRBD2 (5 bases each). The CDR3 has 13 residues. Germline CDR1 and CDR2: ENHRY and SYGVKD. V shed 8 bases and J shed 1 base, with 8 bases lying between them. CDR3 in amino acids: CAIGDLNTGELFF. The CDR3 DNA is TGTGCCATCGGGGACCTGAACACCGGGGAGCTGTTTTTT.

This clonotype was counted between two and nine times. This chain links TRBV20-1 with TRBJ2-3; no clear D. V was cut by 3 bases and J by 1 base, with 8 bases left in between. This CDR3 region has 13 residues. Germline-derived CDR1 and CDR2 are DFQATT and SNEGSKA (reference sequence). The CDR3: CSASPGGTDTQYF. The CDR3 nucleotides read TGCAGTGCTAGTCCAGGTGGCACAGATACGCAGTATTTT.

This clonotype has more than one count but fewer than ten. The CDR3 DNA follows: TGTGCCAGCAGCCTCAGGGGACGCGGGGAGCTGTTTTTT. Protein sequence: CASSLRGRGELFF. The chain carries TRBV14 and TRBJ2-2; D perhaps matches TRBD1 (6 bases). Looked up from germline, CDR1 is SGHDN and CDR2 is FVKESK. There are 13 residues in the CDR3. V dropped 4 bases and J dropped 7 bases, with 10 bases sitting between them. The full variable domain, with the rest looked up from reference TRBV14 and TRBJ2-2, is EAGVTQFPSHSVIEKGQTVTLRCDPISGHDNLYWYRRVMGKEIKFLLHFVKESKQDESGMPNNRFLAERTGGTYSTLKVQPAELEDSGVYFCASSLRGRGELFFGEGSRLTVL.

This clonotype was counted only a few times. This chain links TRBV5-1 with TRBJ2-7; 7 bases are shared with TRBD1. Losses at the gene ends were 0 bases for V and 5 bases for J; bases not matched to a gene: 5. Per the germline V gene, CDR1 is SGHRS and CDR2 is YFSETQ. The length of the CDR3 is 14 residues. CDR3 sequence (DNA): TGCGCCAGCAGCTTGGGACCCGGGACAGACGAGCAGTACTTC. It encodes CASSLGPGTDEQYF.

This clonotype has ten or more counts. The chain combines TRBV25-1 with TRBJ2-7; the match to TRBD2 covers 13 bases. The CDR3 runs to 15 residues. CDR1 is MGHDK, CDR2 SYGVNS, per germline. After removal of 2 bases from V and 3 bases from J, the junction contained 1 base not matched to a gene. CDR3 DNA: TGTGCCAGCAGTGAAAGGACTAGCGGGAGCTACGAGCAGTACTTC. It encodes CASSERTSGSYEQYF.

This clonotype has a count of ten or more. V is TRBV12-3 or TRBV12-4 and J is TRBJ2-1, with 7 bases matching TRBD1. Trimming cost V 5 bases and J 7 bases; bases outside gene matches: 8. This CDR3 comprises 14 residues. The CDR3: CASSPTRTGNEQFF. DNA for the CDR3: TGTGCCAGCAGTCCGACTCGGACAGGTAATGAGCAGTTCTTC.

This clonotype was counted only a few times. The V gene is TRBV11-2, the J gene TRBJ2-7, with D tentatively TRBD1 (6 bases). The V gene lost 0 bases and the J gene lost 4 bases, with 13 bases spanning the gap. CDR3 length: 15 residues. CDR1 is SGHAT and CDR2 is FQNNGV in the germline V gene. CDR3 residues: CASSLDGGRVYEQYF. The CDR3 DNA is TGTGCCAGCAGCTTAGATGGGGGCAGGGTTTACGAGCAGTACTTC. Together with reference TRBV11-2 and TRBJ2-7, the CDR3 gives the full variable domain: EAGVAQSPRYKIIEKRQSVAFWCNPISGHATLYWYQQILGQGPKLLIQFQNNGVVDDSQLPKDRFSAERLKGVDSTLKIQPAKLEDSAVYLCASSLDGGRVYEQYFGPGTRLTVT.

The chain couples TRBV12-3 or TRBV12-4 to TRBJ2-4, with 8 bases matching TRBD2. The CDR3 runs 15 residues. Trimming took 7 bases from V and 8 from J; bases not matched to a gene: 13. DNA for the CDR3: TGTGCCAGCACCTTGGAGCGGGGGCAGTGGGACATTCAGTACTTC. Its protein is CASTLERGQWDIQYF.

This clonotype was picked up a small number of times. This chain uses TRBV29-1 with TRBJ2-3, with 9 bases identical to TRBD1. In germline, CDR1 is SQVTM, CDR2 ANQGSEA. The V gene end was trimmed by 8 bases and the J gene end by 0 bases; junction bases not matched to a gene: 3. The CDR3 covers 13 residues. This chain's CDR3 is CSWTGDSTDTQYF. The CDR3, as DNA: TGCAGCTGGACAGGGGATAGCACAGATACGCAGTATTTT.

The DNA for the CDR3 is TGTGCCACCAGCAGTGAAGTACTAACTGAAGCTTTCTTT. Protein product: CATSSEVLTEAFF. This chain joins TRBV15 and TRBJ1-1; D gene ambiguous. Per germline, CDR1 LNHNV and CDR2 YYDKDF (reference sequence). V dropped 3 bases and J dropped 5 bases, with 10 bases sitting between them. This CDR3 contains 13 residues.

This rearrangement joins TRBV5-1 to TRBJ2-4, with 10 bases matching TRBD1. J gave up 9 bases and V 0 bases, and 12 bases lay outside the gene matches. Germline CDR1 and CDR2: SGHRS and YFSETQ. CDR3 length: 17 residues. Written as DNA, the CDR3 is TGCGCCAGCAGCTTGGGAACTTATGGGACAGGGGACGGCATTCAGTACTTC. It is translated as CASSLGTYGTGDGIQYF.

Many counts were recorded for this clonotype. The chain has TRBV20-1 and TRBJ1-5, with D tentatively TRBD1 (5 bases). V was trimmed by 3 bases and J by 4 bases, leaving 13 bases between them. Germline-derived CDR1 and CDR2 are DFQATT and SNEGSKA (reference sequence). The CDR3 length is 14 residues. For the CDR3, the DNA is TGCAGTGCTAGTCCGGGACGGTTTAATCAGCCCCAGCATTTT. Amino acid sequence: CSASPGRFNQPQHF.

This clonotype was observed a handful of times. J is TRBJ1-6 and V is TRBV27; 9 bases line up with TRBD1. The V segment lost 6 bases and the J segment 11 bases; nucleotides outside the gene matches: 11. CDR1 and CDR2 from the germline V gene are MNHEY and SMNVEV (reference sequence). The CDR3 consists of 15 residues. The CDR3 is CASSPSTGGRTPLHF. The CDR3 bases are TGTGCCAGCAGCCCTTCAACAGGGGGCAGGACACCCCTCCACTTT.

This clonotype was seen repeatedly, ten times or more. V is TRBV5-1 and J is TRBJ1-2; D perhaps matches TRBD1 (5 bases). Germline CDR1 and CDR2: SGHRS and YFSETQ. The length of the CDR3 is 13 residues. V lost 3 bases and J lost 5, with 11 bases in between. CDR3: CASSSAGEYGYTF. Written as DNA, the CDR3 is TGCGCCAGCAGCTCGGCGGGGGAGTATGGCTACACCTTC.

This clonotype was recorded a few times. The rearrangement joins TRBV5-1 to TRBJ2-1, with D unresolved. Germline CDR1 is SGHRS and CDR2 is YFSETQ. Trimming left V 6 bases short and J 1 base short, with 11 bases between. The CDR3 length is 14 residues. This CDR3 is CASTILGSYNEQFF. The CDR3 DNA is TGCGCCAGCACTATCCTAGGGTCCTACAATGAGCAGTTCTTC.

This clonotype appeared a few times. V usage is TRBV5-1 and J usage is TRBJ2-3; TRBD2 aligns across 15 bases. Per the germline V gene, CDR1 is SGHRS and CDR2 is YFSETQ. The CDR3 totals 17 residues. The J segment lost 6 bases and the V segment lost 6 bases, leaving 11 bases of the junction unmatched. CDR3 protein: CASTPRTSGRVRDTQYF. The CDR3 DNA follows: TGCGCCAGCACTCCTCGGACTAGCGGGAGGGTCCGGGATACGCAGTATTTT.

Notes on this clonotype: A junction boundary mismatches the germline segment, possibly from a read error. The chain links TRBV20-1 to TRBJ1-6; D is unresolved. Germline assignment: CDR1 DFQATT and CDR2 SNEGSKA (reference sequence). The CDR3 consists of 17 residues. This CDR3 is CCARDPIVGAYNSPLHF. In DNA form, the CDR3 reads TGCTGTGCTAGAGATCCCATCGTGGGTGCGTATAATTCGCCCCTCCACTTT.

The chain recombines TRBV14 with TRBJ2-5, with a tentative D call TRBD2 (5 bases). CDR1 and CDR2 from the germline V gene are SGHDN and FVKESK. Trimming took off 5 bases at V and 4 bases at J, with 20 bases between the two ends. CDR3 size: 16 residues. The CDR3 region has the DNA TGTGCCAGCAGCGCGCTATCGGGAAGCGGTAGAGAGACCCAGTACTTC. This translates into CASSALSGSGRETQYF.

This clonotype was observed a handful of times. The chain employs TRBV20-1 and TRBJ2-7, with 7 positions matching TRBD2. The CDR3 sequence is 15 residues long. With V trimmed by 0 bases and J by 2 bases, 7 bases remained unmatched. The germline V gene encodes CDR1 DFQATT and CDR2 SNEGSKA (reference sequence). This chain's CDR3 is CSARDHRAGPYEQYF. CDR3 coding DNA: TGCAGTGCTAGAGATCATCGAGCGGGACCCTACGAGCAGTACTTC.

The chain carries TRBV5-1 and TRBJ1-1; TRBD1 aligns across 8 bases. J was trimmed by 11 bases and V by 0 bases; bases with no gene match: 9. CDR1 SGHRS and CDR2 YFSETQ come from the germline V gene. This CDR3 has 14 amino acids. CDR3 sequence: CASSLGQGAFRAFF. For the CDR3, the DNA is TGCGCCAGCAGCTTGGGGCAGGGGGCCTTTCGGGCTTTCTTT.

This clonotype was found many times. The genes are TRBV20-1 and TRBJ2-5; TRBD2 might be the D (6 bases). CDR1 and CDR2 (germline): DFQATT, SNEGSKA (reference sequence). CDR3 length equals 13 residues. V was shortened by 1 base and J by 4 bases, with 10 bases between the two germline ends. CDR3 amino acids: CSARASGPETQYF. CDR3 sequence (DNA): TGCAGTGCTAGAGCGAGCGGGCCAGAGACCCAGTACTTC.

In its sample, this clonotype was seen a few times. Here the CDR3 reads CASRRGQGAKGYTF. Here the CDR3 DNA reads TGCGCCAGCAGACGTGGACAGGGGGCAAAAGGCTACACCTTC. The chain is built from TRBV5-1 and TRBJ1-2; 11 bases line up with TRBD1. Germline CDR1 reads SGHRS; CDR2 reads YFSETQ. Unmatched junction bases numbered 8, after V lost 5 bases and J lost 8 bases. The CDR3 totals 14 residues.

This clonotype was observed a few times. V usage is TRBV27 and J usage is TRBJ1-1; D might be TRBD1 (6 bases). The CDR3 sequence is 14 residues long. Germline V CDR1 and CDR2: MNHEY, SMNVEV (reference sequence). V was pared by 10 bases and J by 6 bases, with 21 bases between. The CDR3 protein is CATHYRAGEPEAFF. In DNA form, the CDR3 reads TGTGCCACCCACTACAGGGCCGGCGAGCCTGAAGCTTTCTTT.